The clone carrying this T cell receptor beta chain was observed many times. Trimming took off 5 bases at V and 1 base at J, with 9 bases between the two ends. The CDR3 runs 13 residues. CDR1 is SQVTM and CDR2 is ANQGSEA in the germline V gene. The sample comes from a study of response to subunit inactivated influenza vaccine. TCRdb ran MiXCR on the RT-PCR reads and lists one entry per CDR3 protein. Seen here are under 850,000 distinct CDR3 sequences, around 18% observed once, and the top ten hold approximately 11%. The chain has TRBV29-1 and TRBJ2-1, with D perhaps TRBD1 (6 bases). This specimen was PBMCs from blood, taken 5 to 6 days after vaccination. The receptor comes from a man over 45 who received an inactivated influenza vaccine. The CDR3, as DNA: TGCAGCGTTACAGGGATTTCCTACAATGAGCAGTTCTTC. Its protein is CSVTGISYNEQFF.